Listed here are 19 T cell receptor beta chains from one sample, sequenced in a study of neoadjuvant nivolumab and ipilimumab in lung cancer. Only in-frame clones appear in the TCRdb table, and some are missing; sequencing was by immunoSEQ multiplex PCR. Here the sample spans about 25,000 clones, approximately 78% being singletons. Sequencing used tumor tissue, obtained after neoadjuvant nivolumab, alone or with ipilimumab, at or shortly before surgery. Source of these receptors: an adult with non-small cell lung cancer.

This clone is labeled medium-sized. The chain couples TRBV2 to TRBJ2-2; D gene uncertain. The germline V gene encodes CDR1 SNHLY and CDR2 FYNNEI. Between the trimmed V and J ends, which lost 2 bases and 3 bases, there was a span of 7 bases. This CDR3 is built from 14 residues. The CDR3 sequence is CASSERLDTGELFF. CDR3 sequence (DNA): TGTGCCAGCAGTGAACGCCTAGACACCGGGGAGCTGTTTTTT.

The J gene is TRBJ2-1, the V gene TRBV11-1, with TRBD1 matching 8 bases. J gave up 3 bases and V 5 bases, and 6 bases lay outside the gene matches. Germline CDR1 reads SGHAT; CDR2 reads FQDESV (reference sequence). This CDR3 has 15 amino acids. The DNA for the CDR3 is TGTGCCAGCAGCGAGGGGACAGGTATCTACAATGAGCAGTTCTTC. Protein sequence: CASSEGTGIYNEQFF.

CDR3 sequence (DNA): TGTGCCAGCAGCTTGCTCCTTCCCTACGAGCAGTACTTC. As protein: CASSLLLPYEQYF. The V gene is TRBV5-4, the J gene TRBJ2-7; D gene unclear. Germline V CDR1 and CDR2: SGHNT, YYREEE (reference sequence). This CDR3 is built from 13 residues. The V end lost 1 base, the J end lost 2 bases, and 7 bases lay between the germline ends.

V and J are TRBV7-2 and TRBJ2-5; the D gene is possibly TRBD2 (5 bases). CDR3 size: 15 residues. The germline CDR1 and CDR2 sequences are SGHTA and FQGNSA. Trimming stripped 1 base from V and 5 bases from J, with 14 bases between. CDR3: CASSLVAASRETQYF. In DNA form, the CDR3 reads TGTGCCAGCAGCTTAGTGGCGGCTAGCCGGGAGACCCAGTACTTC.

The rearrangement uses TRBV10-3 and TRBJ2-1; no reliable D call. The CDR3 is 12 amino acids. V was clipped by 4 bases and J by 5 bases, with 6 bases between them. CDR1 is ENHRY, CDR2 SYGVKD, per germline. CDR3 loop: CAISALNNEQFF. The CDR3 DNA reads TGTGCCATCAGTGCGTTAAACAATGAGCAGTTCTTC.

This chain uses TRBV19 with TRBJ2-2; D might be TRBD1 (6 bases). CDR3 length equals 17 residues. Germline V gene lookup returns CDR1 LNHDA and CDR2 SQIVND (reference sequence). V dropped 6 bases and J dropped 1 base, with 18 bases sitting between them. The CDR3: CASSPVVGGRNTGELFF. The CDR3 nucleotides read TGTGCCAGTAGCCCCGTCGTAGGGGGACGGAACACCGGGGAGCTGTTTTTT.

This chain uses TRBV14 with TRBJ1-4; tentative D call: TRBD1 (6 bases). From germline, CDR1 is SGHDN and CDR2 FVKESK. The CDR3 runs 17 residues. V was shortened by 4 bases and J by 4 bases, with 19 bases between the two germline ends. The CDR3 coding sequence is TGTGCCAGCAGCCCCCTGGGGGGCGGGACCCATAATGAAAAACTGTTTTTT. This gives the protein CASSPLGGGTHNEKLFF.

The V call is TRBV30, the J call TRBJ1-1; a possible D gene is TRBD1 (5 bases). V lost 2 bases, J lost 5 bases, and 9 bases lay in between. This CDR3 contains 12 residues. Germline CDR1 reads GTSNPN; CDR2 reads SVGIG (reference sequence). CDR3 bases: TGTGCCTGGAGTTTGGGGGATACTGAAGCTTTCTTT. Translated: CAWSLGDTEAFF.

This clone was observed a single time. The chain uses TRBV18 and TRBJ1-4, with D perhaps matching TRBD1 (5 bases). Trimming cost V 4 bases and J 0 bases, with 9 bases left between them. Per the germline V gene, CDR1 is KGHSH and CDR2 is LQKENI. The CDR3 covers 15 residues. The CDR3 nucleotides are TGTGCCAGCTCACGCGCGGGGGCAACTAATGAAAAACTGTTTTTT. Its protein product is CASSRAGATNEKLFF.

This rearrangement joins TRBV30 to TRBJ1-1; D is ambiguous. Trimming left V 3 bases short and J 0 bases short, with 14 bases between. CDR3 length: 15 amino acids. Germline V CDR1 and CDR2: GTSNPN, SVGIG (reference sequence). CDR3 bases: TGTGCCTGGAGCAGGTGGCTAAGCATGAACACTGAAGCTTTCTTT. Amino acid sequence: CAWSRWLSMNTEAFF.

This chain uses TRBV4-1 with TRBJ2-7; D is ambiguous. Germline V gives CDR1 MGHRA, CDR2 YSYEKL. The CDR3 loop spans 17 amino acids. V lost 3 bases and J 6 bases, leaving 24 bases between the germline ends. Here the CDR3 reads CASSHTKDRFDKGEQYF. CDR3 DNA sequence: TGCGCCAGCAGCCACACCAAGGACCGATTTGATAAGGGCGAGCAGTACTTC.

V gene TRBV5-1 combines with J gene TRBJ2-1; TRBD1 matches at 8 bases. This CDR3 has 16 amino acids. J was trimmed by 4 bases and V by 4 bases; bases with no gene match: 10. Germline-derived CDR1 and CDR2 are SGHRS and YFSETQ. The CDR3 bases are TGCGCCAGCAGCACAGGGACAGGAGCGCTGTACAATGAGCAGTTCTTC. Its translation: CASSTGTGALYNEQFF.

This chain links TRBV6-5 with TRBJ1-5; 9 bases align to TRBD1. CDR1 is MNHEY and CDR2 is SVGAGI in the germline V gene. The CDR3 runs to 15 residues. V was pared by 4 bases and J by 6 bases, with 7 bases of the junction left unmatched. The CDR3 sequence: CASSSLQGASQPQHF. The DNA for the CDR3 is TGTGCCAGCAGTTCACTACAGGGGGCATCTCAGCCCCAGCATTTT.

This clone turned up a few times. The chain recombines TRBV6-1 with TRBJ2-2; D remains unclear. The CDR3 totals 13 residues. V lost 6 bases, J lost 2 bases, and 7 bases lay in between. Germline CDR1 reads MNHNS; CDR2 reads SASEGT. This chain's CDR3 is CASSPRNTGELFF. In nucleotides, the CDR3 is TGTGCCAGCAGCCCCAGAAACACCGGGGAGCTGTTTTTT.

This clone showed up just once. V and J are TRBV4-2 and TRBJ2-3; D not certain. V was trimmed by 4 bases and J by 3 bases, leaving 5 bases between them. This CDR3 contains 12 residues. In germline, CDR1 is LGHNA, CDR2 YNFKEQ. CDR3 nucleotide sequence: TGTGCCAGCAGCCTCGAAACAGATACGCAGTATTTT. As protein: CASSLETDTQYF.

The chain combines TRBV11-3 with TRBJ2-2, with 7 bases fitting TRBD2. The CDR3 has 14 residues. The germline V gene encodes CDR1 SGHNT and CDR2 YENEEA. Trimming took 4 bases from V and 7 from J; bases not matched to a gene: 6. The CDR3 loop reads CASSSTTSVGELFF. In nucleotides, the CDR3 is TGTGCCAGCAGCTCGACTACTAGCGTCGGGGAGCTGTTTTTT.

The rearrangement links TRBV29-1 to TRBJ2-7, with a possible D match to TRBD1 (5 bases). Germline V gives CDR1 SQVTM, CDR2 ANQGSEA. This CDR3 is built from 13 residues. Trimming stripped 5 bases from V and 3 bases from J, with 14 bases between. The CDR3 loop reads CSVIQVPGYEQYF. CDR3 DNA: TGCAGCGTTATACAGGTTCCGGGCTACGAGCAGTACTTC.

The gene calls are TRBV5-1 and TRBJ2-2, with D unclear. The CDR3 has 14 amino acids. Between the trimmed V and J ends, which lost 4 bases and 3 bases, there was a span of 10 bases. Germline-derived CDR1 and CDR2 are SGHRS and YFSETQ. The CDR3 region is CASSLRTDTGELFF. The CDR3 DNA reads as TGCGCCAGCAGCCTGAGAACAGACACCGGGGAGCTGTTTTTT.

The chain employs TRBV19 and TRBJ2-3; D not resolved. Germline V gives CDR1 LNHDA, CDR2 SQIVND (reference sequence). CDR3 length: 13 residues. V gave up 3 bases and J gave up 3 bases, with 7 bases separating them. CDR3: CASSMPRTDTQYF. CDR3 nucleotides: TGTGCCAGTAGTATGCCGAGAACAGATACGCAGTATTTT. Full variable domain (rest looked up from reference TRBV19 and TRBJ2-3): DGGITQSPKYLFRKEGQNVTLSCEQNLNHDAMYWYRQDPGQGLRLIYYSQIVNDFQKGDIAEGYSVSREKKESFPLTVTSAQKNPTAFYLCASSMPRTDTQYFGPGTRLTVL.